This is a list of T cell receptor beta chains from one sample in a study of T cells in Graves' hyperthyroidism and ophthalmopathy. MiXCR, applied by TCRdb to the multiplex PCR reads, yields one record per CDR3 protein. The sample yields approximately 370,000 distinct CDR3 sequences, 15% seen once. Sample: blood. Receptors originate from a woman under 40 with Graves' hyperthyroidism. Each CDR3 is given with its conserved first and last residue. The size of a clone is reported for some rows only, either as once, few or many, or as a class for expanded clones.

V gene,clone size,J gene,CDR3 protein
TRBV12-3/TRBV12-4,few,TRBJ1-3,CASRALGGSGNTIYF
TRBV5-1,few,TRBJ2-2,CASRPTGMGNTGELFF
TRBV4-1,-,TRBJ1-5,CASSQAPQGFQPQHF
TRBV10-1,many,TRBJ2-7,CATRTGPNCEQYF
TRBV7-2,-,TRBJ2-1,CASSYLPGQAYNEQFF
TRBV11-2,few,TRBJ2-1,CASSLAGTSGSRNEQFF
TRBV18,many,TRBJ2-1,CASSRGTTSYNEQFF
TRBV5-1,-,TRBJ2-7,CASSPERSLWNGSYEQYF
TRBV6-1,many,TRBJ1-1,CASSDDRREAFF
TRBV5-5,-,TRBJ2-1,CASSLRGYNEQFF
TRBV7-2,many,TRBJ2-1,CASSFRPTGLAGGLASYNEQFF
TRBV18,many,TRBJ2-1,CASSPLNNEQFF
TRBV19,-,TRBJ2-3,CASSPTRSQADTQYF
TRBV18,few,TRBJ2-7,CASSLAETGSYEQYF
TRBV4-1,-,TRBJ2-1,CASSQEGGLVGNEQFF
TRBV13,few,TRBJ2-5,CASSLSREGPQDETQYF
TRBV9,-,TRBJ2-5,CASSVGGGTKETQYF
TRBV20-1,many,TRBJ2-7,CSARGLAGGEQYF
TRBV6-5,few,TRBJ1-3,CASSYSGGGWDTIYF
TRBV20-1,many,TRBJ2-5,CSATGTGDYQETQYF
TRBV28,many,TRBJ1-5,CASSGRAQPQHF
TRBV4-1,-,TRBJ2-5,CASSHGDRGVQETQYF
TRBV24-1,-,TRBJ2-2,CATSDMANTGELFF
TRBV20-1,many,TRBJ2-3,CSARDIAVELDTQYF
TRBV27,-,TRBJ2-1,CASTVDRGSSYNEQFF
TRBV7-9,few,TRBJ1-3,CASSLENSGNTIYF
TRBV6-1,many,TRBJ2-2,CASSPGQGAVGELFF
TRBV20-1,-,TRBJ2-3,CSATTSGRGDTQYF
TRBV7-8,many,TRBJ2-1,CASRSNRDRVHEQFF
TRBV20-1,many,TRBJ2-5,CSAHYPGSAVETQYF
TRBV11-3,many,TRBJ2-3,CASSLGAGGLDTQYF
TRBV5-1,few,TRBJ1-2,CASSPGQGGGYTF
TRBV28,many,TRBJ2-7,CASSFSAGESYEQYF
TRBV3-1,many,TRBJ1-4,CASSLRGPEKLFF
TRBV7-9,few,TRBJ1-2,CASIQADRTYGYTF
TRBV12-3/TRBV12-4,-,TRBJ2-7,CASSFVGVDEQYF
TRBV7-9,many,TRBJ2-5,CASSRQTGRDQYF
TRBV12-3/TRBV12-4,many,TRBJ1-1,CASSLRGRTEAFF
TRBV24-1,few,TRBJ2-5,CATSDASGSQETQYF
TRBV20-1,many,TRBJ2-7,CSARRDSYEQYF
TRBV3-1,many,TRBJ2-7,CASSQGGAPGDEQYF
TRBV15,-,TRBJ1-6,CATSRHLGDSYNSPLHF
TRBV5-1,many,TRBJ2-7,CASFLDGSSYEQYF
TRBV19,-,TRBJ1-3,CASSDTGLPGNTIYF
TRBV5-1,-,TRBJ1-6,CASSLGDNSPLHF
TRBV7-9,-,TRBJ1-4,CASSYPLGTFYEKLFF
TRBV28,-,TRBJ2-3,CASSPDGGTQYF
TRBV7-9,-,TRBJ2-5,CASSLWTGGEETQYF
TRBV19,-,TRBJ2-2,CASTDPKRLGTTTGELFF
TRBV7-8,many,TRBJ2-7,CASSPTRTGDYEQYF
TRBV27,many,TRBJ2-7,CASSLAAFYEQYF
TRBV25-1,-,TRBJ2-3,CASSTSGSLTDTQYF